This entry describes one T cell receptor (beta chain). Authors' data handling: Nucleated cell counts were estimated from reference gene primer amplification. Generated by immunoSEQ multiplex PCR, the TCRdb table keeps only in-frame clones and is missing some. From that table come the V and J calls and clone size; the DNA was used to work out D and trimming. The sample gives over 50,000 clones, roughly 86% of which show up once; approximately 12% is in the top ten. These data come from a study of blood T cell repertoires in COVID-19. On the study more broadly: Nucleic acid was either cDNA or gDNA, and it came from T cells, B-cell-depleted T cells, or PBMCs.

Germline assignment: CDR1 LNHDA and CDR2 SQIVND (reference sequence). The CDR3 sequence is 11 residues long. With 11 bases removed from V and 3 bases from J, the gap between germline ends came to 11 bases. This TCR derives from a man between 65 and 80 years old with active COVID-19. The sequenced sample consisted of peripheral blood. This chain connects TRBV19 to TRBJ2-7; D unclear. DNA for the CDR3: TGTGCCGTGGGCGCCGGCTACGAGCAGTACTTC. Protein sequence: CAVGAGYEQYF.